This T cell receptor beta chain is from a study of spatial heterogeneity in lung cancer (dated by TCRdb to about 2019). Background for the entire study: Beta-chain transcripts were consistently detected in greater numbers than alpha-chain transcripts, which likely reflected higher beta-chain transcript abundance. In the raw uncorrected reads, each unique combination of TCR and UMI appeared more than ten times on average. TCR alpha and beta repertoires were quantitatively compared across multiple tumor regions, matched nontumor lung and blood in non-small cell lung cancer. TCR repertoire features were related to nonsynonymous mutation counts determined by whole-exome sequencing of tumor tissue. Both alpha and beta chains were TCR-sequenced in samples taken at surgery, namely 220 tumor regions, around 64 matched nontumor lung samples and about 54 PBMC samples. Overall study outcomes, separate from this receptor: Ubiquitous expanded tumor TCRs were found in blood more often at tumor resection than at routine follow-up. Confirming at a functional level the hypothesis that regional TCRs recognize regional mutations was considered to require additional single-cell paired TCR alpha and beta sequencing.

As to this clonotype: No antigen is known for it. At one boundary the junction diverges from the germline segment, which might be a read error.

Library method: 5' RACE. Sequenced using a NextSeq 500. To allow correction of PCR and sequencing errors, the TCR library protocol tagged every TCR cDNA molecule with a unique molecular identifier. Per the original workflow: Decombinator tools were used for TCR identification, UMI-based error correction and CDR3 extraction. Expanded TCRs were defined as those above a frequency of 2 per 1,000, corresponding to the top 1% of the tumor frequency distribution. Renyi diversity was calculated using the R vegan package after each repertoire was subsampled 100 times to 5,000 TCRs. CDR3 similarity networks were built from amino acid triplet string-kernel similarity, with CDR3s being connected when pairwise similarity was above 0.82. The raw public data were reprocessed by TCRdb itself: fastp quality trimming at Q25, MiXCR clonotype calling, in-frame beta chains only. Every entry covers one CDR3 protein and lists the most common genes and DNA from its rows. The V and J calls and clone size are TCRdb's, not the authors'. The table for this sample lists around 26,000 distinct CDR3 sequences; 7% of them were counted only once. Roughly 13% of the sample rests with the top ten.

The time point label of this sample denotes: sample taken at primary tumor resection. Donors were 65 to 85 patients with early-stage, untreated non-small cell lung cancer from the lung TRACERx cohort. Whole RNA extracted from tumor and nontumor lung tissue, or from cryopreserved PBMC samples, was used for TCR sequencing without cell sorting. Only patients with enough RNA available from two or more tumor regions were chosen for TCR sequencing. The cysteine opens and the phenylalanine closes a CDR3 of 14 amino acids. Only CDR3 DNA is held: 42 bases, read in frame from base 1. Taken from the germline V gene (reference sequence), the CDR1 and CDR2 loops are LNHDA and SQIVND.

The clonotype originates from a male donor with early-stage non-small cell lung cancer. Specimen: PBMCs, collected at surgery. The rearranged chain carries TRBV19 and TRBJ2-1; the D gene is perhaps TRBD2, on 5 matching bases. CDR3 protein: CVSSIGRLLNEQFF. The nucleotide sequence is TGTGTCAGTAGTATAGGTCGACTACTCAATGAGCAGTTCTTC.